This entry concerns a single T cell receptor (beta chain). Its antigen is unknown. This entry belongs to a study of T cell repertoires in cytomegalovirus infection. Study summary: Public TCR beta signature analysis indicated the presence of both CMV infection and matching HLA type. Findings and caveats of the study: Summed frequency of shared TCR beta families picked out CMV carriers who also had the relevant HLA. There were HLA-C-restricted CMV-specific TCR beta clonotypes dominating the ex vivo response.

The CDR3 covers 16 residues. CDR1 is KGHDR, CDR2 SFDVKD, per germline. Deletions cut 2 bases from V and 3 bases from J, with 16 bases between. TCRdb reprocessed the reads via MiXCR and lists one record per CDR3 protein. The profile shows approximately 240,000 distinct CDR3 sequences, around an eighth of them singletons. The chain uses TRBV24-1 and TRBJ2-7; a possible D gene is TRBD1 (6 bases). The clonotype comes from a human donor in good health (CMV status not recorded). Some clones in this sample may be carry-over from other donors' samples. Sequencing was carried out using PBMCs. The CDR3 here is CATSDSRDNRFYEQYF. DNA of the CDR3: TGTGCCACCAGTGATTCCCGGGACAATCGTTTCTACGAGCAGTACTTC.